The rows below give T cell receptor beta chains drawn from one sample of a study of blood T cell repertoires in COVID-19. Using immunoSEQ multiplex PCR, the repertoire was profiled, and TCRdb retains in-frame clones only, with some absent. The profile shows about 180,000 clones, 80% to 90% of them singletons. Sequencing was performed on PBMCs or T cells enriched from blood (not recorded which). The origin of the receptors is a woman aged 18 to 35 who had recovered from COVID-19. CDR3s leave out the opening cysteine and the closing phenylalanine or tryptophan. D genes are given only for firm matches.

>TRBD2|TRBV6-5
ASRILASEQY
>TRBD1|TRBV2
VTGAETQY
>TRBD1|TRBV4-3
ASSQGQGRDTQY
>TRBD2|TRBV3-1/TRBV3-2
ASSHFKSGGSKETQY
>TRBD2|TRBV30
AWSVRRGKTGELF
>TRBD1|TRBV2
ASRANRGGQEKLF
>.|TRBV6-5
ASSYSLTGQKRAF
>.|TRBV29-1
SVEFEGGGTDTQY
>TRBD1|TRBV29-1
SVVRGEDTEAF
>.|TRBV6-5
ASSSPSQTNTEAF
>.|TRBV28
ASSFSEKLF
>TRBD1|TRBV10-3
ASRTGEDTEAF
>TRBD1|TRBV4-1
ASSHTKATPGQVSTGELF
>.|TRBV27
ASSPRQESYGYT
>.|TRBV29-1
SVVATGELF
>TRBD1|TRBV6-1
ASSFGTEYGYT
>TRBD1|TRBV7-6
ASSPGQGAWETQY
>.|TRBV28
ASRTRYTEAF
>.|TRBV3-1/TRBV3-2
ASRTEGGEQY
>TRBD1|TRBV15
ATSRDGTGADKLGEQY
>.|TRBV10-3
AISDTPSEETQY
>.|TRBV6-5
ASSYSQGSTGELF
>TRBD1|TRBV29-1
SVVRQGARAF
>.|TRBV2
ASISNPDTEAF
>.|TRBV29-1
SVLPGDTEAF
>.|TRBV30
AWSVRQQASPLH
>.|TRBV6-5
ASTARGEAF
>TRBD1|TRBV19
ASSRQGSTDTQY
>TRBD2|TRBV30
AWSGTSGNTGELF
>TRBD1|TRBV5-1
ASSSETGVPEAF
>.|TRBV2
ASREPFATNEKLF
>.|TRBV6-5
ASSTVGYEQY
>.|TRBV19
ASGVSGITEAF
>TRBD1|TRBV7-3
ASSPDRGSYEQY
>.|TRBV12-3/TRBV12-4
ASSPGLQPQH
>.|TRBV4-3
ASSQDWQGAGELF
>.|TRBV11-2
ASSFGAGEKLF
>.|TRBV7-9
ASSLAGPQKEQY
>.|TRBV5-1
ASKLALYNEQF
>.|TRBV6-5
ASSYYTGFNLGAF
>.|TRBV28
ASSLDWENSPLH
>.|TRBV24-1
ATSDVGLGTQY
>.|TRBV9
ASSVTSLNTEAF
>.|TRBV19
ASSIGQMNGYT
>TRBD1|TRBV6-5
ASSRVGQGRTEAF
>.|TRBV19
ASSSISGTSPGEQY
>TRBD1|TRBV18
ASSPDPGTGSGNTIY
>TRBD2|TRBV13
ASSGPIGTTDQETQY
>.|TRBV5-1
ASSLAGSKNIQY
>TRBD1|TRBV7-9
ASSTGTGGAEGYT
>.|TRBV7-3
ASSLRDNEKAF
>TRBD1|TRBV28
ASSLLGTDSGNTIY
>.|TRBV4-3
ASSSVPRGGSYNEQF
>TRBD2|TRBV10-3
AISERGTSGSDEQF
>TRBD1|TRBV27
ASSVPGQGARSGYT
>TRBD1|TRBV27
ASSLRQGGGYT